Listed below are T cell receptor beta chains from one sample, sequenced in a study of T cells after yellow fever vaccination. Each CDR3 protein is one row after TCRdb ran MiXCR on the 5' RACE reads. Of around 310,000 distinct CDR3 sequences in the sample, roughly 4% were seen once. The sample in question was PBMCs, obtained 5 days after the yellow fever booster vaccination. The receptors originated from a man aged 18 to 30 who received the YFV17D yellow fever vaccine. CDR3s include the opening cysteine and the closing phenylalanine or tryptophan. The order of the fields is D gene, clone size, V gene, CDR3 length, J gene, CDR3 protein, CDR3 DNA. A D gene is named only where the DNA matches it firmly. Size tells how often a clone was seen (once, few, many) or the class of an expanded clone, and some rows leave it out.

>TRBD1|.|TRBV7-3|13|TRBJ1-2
CASSTGTAYGYTF
TGTGCCAGCAGCACCGGGACAGCCTATGGCTACACCTTC
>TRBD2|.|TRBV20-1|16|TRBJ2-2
CSAAGTSGFYTGELFF
TGCAGTGCCGCTGGGACTAGCGGGTTTTACACCGGGGAGCTGTTTTTT
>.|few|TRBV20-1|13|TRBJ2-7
CSAAHTESWEQYF
TGCAGTGCTGCCCACACGGAGAGTTGGGAGCAGTACTTC
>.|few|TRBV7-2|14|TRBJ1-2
CASSLATEFYGYTF
TGTGCCAGCAGCTTAGCAACGGAATTCTATGGCTACACCTTC
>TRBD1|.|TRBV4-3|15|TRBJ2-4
CASSQVGTGKNIQYF
TGCGCCAGCAGCCAAGTTGGGACAGGGAAAAACATTCAGTACTTC
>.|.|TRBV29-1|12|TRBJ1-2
CSATGAYYGYTF
TGCAGCGCCACCGGGGCTTACTATGGCTACACCTTC
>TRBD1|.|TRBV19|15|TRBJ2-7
CASSTIQGGSYEQYF
TGTGCCAGTAGTACGATACAGGGGGGCTCCTACGAGCAGTACTTC
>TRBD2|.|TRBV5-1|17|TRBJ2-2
CASSFGLAGPGTGELFF
TGCGCCAGCAGCTTCGGACTAGCGGGGCCTGGGACCGGGGAGCTGTTTTTT
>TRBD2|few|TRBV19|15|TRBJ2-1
CASSIVTSGANEQFF
TGTGCCAGTAGTATAGTGACTAGCGGGGCGAATGAGCAGTTCTTC
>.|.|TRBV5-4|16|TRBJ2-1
CASSSAGRREFNEQFF
TGTGCCAGCAGCTCTGCGGGACGAAGGGAATTCAATGAGCAGTTCTTC
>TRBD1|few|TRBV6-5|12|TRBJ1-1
CASRPGTGKAFF
TGTGCCAGCAGGCCCGGGACAGGGAAAGCTTTCTTT
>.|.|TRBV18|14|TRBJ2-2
CASSPLEGTGELFF
TGTGCCAGCTCACCTCTGGAGGGCACCGGGGAGCTGTTTTTT
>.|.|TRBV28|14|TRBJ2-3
CASRWTTYTDTQYF
TGTGCCAGCAGATGGACAACCTACACAGATACGCAGTATTTT
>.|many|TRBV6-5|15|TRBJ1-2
CASSYQANLDYGYTF
TGTGCCAGCAGTTACCAGGCTAACCTCGATTATGGCTACACCTTC
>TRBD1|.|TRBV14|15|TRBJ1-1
CASSRRRGVNTEAFF
TGTGCCAGCAGCCGACGCAGGGGGGTTAACACTGAAGCTTTCTTT
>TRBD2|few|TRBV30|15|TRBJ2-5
CAWSVGLVGAVTQYF
TGTGCCTGGAGTGTCGGACTAGTGGGCGCGGTGACCCAGTACTTC
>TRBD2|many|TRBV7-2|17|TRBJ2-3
CASSLVALAGGRDTQYF
TGTGCCAGCAGCTTAGTCGCCCTAGCGGGGGGTAGAGATACGCAGTATTTT
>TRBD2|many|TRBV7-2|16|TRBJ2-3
CASSRTSGGVADTQYF
TGTGCCAGCAGCCGGACTAGCGGGGGGGTTGCAGATACGCAGTATTTT
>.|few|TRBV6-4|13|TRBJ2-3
CASSGGDTDTQYF
TGTGCCAGCAGTGGCGGGGACACAGATACGCAGTATTTT
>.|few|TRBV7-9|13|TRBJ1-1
CASSPLGYTEAFF
TGTGCCAGCAGCCCTTTAGGGTACACTGAAGCTTTCTTT
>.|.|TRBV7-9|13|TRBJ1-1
CASSSQGLVEAFF
TGTGCCAGCAGCTCACAGGGATTAGTTGAAGCTTTCTTT
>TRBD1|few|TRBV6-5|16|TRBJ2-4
CASSYSTGRAKNIQYF
TGTGCCAGCAGTTACTCGACAGGGAGAGCCAAAAACATTCAGTACTTC
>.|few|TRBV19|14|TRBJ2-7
CASSIRDISYEQYF
TGTGCCAGTAGTATCCGGGACATCTCCTACGAGCAGTACTTC
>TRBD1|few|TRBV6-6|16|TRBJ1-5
CASSYQGAYPNQPQHF
TGTGCCAGCAGTTATCAGGGGGCCTACCCTAATCAGCCCCAGCATTTT
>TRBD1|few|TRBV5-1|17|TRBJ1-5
CASSGTGGPNSNQPQHF
TGCGCCAGCAGCGGGACAGGGGGCCCCAATAGCAATCAGCCCCAGCATTTT
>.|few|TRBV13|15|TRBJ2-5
CASSLVLASQETQYF
TGTGCCAGCAGCTTAGTTTTGGCCAGCCAAGAGACCCAGTACTTC
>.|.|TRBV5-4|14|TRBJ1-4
CASSYWGWNEKLFF
TGTGCCAGCAGCTACTGGGGTTGGAATGAAAAACTGTTTTTT
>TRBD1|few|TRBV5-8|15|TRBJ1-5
CASSSGTGFNQPQHF
TGTGCCAGCAGCTCCGGGACAGGGTTCAATCAGCCCCAGCATTTT
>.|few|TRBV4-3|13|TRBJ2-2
CASSRRSTGELFF
TGCGCCAGCAGCCGACGGTCCACCGGGGAGCTGTTTTTT
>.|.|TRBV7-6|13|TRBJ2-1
CASSLLLTDEQFF
TGTGCCAGCAGCTTGTTACTGACCGATGAGCAGTTCTTC
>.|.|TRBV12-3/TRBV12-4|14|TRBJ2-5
CASSFDSSQETQYF
TGTGCCAGCAGTTTTGACAGCAGCCAAGAGACCCAGTACTTC
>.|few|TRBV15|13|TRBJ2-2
CATSSLWSGELFF
TGTGCCACCAGCAGTTTATGGAGCGGGGAGCTGTTTTTT
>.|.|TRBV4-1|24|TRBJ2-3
CASSPPLGGATETNDRYLGFAQYF
TGCGCCAGCAGCCCTCCACTGGGGGGGGCGACCGAGACCAACGATAGATACTTAGGGTTCGCGCAGTATTTT
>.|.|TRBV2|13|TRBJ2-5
CASSDGHSATQYF
TGTGCCAGCAGTGACGGACACTCCGCCACCCAGTACTTC
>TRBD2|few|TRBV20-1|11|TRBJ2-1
CSAPLLAGQFF
TGCAGTGCTCCTTTGCTAGCGGGGCAGTTCTTC
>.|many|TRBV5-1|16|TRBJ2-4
CASSLTRVAAKNIQYF
TGCGCCAGCAGCTTGACGCGGGTGGCCGCCAAAAACATTCAGTACTTC
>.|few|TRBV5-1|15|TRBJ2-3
CASSLVTGAGDTQYF
TGCGCCAGCAGCTTGGTAACGGGGGCCGGAGATACGCAGTATTTT
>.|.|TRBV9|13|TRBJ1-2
CASGPGASYGYTF
TGTGCCAGCGGACCCGGAGCCTCCTATGGCTACACCTTC
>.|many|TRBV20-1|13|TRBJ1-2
CSARKGENYGYTF
TGCAGTGCTAGAAAAGGGGAAAACTATGGCTACACCTTC
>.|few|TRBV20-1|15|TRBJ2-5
CSARDGDRGQETQYF
TGCAGTGCTAGGGACGGTGACAGAGGACAAGAGACCCAGTACTTC
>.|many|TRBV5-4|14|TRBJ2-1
CASSLGDGGPEQFF
TGTGCCAGCAGCTTGGGGGACGGGGGTCCCGAGCAGTTCTTC
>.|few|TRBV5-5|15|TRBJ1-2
CASTVNNNPIGGYTF
TGTGCCAGCACCGTGAACAACAACCCCATAGGTGGCTACACCTTC
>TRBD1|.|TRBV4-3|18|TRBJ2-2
CASSQGPGQGVIRGELFF
TGCGCCAGCAGCCAAGGGCCGGGACAGGGAGTAATCCGAGGGGAGCTGTTTTTT
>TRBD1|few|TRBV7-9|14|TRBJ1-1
CASSKNRQGAEAFF
TGTGCCAGCAGCAAAAACAGACAGGGGGCTGAAGCTTTCTTT
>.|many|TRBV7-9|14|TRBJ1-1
CASSLGAVGTEAFF
TGTGCCAGCAGCTTGGGGGCGGTGGGCACTGAAGCTTTCTTT
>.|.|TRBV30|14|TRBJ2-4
CAWSPGDPEDIQYF
TGTGCCTGGAGCCCGGGAGACCCCGAGGACATTCAGTACTTC
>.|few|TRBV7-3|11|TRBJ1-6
CASIARSPLHF
TGTGCCAGCATCGCCCGATCACCCCTCCACTTT